One and the same sample provided the 22 T cell receptor beta chains below, sequenced in a study of cytomegalovirus exposure and HLA in healthy donors. With 60 Vbeta and 13 Jbeta primers, the PCR was carried out. Clones were read by immunoSEQ multiplex PCR, and TCRdb kept only the in-frame ones, dropping some. This table holds roughly 150,000 clones, around 78% found once. The specimen was PBMCs. These receptors were collected from a woman between 40 and 55 years old in good health and CMV-seronegative.

This clone has just a few counts. J is TRBJ2-1 and V is TRBV14; 9 nucleotides agree with TRBD2. Germline CDR1 is SGHDN and CDR2 is FVKESK. The V gene end was trimmed by 1 base and the J gene end by 9 bases; junction bases not matched to a gene: 10. The CDR3 covers 16 residues. The CDR3 loop is CASSQVSGRLNVEQFF. CDR3 DNA sequence: TGTGCCAGCAGCCAAGTTAGCGGGAGACTGAACGTTGAGCAGTTCTTC.

The chain recombines TRBV6-4 with TRBJ2-2; possibly TRBD2 for D (5 bases). V shed 4 bases and J shed 7 bases, with 10 bases lying between them. Germline V lookup: CDR1 MRHNA, CDR2 SNTAGT. The CDR3 sequence is 13 residues long. The CDR3 DNA is TGTGCCAGCAGTGGAGGACTCCGCGGGGAGCTGTTTTTT. It yields the protein CASSGGLRGELFF.

V and J are TRBV7-9 and TRBJ1-2, with 11 bases aligning to TRBD1. With V trimmed by 4 bases and J by 3 bases, 4 bases remained unmatched. Germline loops: CDR1 SEHNR, CDR2 FQNEAQ (reference sequence). The length of the CDR3 is 15 residues. CDR3 amino acids: CASSSGQGGDYGYTF. DNA for the CDR3: TGTGCCAGCAGCTCGGGACAGGGGGGTGACTATGGCTACACCTTC.

This clone occurred a few times. J is TRBJ1-4 and V is TRBV29-1; D is uncertain. Germline V gene lookup returns CDR1 SQVTM and CDR2 ANQGSEA. The CDR3 contains 13 residues. The ends were cut back, 7 bases at V and 8 bases at J, with 17 bases in the middle. The CDR3: CSAGLKESEKLFF. The CDR3 DNA sequence: TGCAGCGCCGGACTGAAGGAATCCGAAAAACTGTTTTTT. Full variable domain (outside the CDR3, taken from reference TRBV29-1 and TRBJ1-4): SAVISQKPSRDICQRGTSLTIQCQVDSQVTMMFWYRQQPGQSLTLIATANQGSEATYESGFVIDKFPISRPNLTFSTLTVSNMSPEDSSIYLCSAGLKESEKLFFGSGTQLSVL.

V is TRBV19 and J is TRBJ1-2, with 12 positions matching TRBD1. With 3 bases clipped from V and 3 bases from J, the junction kept 8 bases outside the gene matches. The V gene's germline CDR1 is LNHDA and CDR2 SQIVND (reference sequence). CDR3 length: 17 amino acids. CDR3 in amino acids: CASSIGPGQGADYGYTF. The CDR3 DNA reads as TGTGCCAGTAGTATTGGACCGGGACAGGGGGCAGACTATGGCTACACCTTC.

This sequence joins TRBV2 and TRBJ2-6, with D possibly matching TRBD1 (5 bases). The CDR3 runs to 16 residues. Germline lookup yields CDR1 SNHLY and CDR2 FYNNEI. Between the trimmed V and J ends, which lost 2 bases and 1 base, there was a span of 9 bases. CDR3 region: CASSERGFSGANVLTF. The CDR3 DNA sequence: TGTGCCAGCAGTGAAAGGGGATTTTCTGGGGCCAACGTCCTGACTTTC.

Only one count was recorded for this clone. The chain recombines TRBV2 with TRBJ2-7; 9 bases map to TRBD1. The CDR3 length is 14 residues. CDR1 is SNHLY and CDR2 is FYNNEI in the germline V gene. J gave up 3 bases and V 6 bases, and 6 bases lay outside the gene matches. CDR3 coding DNA: TGTGCCAGCAGGGCCGGACAGGGGATCTACGAGCAGTACTTC. Residues: CASRAGQGIYEQYF.

This chain links TRBV7-9 with TRBJ1-5, with TRBD1 matching 7 bases. This CDR3 has 16 amino acids. From germline, CDR1 is SEHNR and CDR2 FQNEAQ (reference sequence). The V and J ends lost 3 bases and 6 bases, in that order; junction bases with no gene match: 11. CDR3 loop: CASSFAPYRGVQPQHF. The CDR3 region has the DNA TGTGCCAGCAGCTTTGCCCCCTACAGGGGAGTTCAGCCCCAGCATTTT.

The chain is built from TRBV12-5 and TRBJ2-1, with 8 bases lining up with TRBD1. Germline V lookup: CDR1 LGHNT, CDR2 FRNRAP. V gave up 7 bases and J gave up 4 bases; unmatched junction bases: 6. The length of the CDR3 is 14 residues. DNA for the CDR3: TGTGCTAGTGCCCCGGGACAGGCTTACAATGAGCAGTTCTTC. Protein product: CASAPGQAYNEQFF. The full variable domain, in which reference TRBV12-5 and TRBJ2-1 provide the parts outside the CDR3, is DARVTQTPRHKVTEMGQEVTMRCQPILGHNTVFWYRQTMMQGLELLAYFRNRAPLDDSGMPKDRFSAEMPDATLATLKIQPSEPRDSAVYFCASAPGQAYNEQFFGPGTRLTVL.

The V gene is TRBV9, the J gene TRBJ2-1; 11 nucleotides line up with TRBD2. Germline values: CDR1 SGDLS, CDR2 YYNGEE. Losses at the gene ends were 3 bases for V and 8 bases for J; bases not matched to a gene: 10. The CDR3 extends over 16 amino acids. CDR3 amino acids: CASSAVLAGVRDEQFF. CDR3 DNA: TGTGCCAGCAGCGCAGTACTAGCGGGAGTTAGGGATGAGCAGTTCTTC.

The chain uses TRBV5-1 and TRBJ2-3; tentative D call: TRBD1 (5 bases). The germline CDR1 and CDR2 sequences are SGHRS and YFSETQ. The CDR3 loop spans 15 amino acids. V was pared by 6 bases and J by 3 bases, with 17 bases between. For the CDR3, the DNA is TGCGCCAGCATCAAGTCAGGGATTAGTACAGATACGCAGTATTTT. It specifies CASIKSGISTDTQYF.

The V call is TRBV19, the J call TRBJ1-5; the D gene is possibly TRBD1 (6 bases). Germline V gives CDR1 LNHDA, CDR2 SQIVND (reference sequence). The CDR3 is made up of 12 amino acids. Deletions cut 9 bases from V and 4 bases from J, with 10 bases between. The CDR3 region has the DNA TGTGCCAGCCTGCAGGGGAATCAGCCCCAGCATTTT. It codes for CASLQGNQPQHF.

This rearrangement joins TRBV10-3 to TRBJ1-1; 8 bases fit TRBD1. After removal of 4 bases from V and 5 bases from J, the junction contained 6 bases not matched to a gene. CDR3 length: 14 amino acids. Germline CDR1 reads ENHRY; CDR2 reads SYGVKD. The CDR3 DNA follows: TGTGCCATCAGTGCAGGGGGCGCATGGACTGAAGCTTTCTTT. Residues: CAISAGGAWTEAFF.

CDR3 residues: CASSRWAYEQYF. CDR3 bases: TGTGCCAGCAGCCGGTGGGCTTACGAGCAGTACTTC. The V gene is TRBV28, the J gene TRBJ2-7; D not resolved. Between the trimmed V and J ends, which lost 6 bases and 4 bases, there was a span of 10 bases. The CDR3 spans 12 residues. Germline CDR1 and CDR2: MDHEN and SYDVKM. Looking up the rest from reference TRBV28 and TRBJ2-7 gives the full variable domain: DVKVTQSSRYLVKRTGEKVFLECVQDMDHENMFWYRQDPGLGLRLIYFSYDVKMKEKGDIPEGYSVSREKKERFSLILESASTNQTSMYLCASSRWAYEQYFGPGTRLTVT.

This chain links TRBV7-9 with TRBJ1-2; D not resolved. Germline V gives CDR1 SEHNR, CDR2 FQNEAQ (reference sequence). V dropped 1 base and J dropped 2 bases, with 14 bases sitting between them. This CDR3 spans 16 amino acids. CDR3 in DNA: TGTGCCAGCAGCTTAGAGACAAGTTTTTCCAACTATGGCTACACCTTC. It translates to CASSLETSFSNYGYTF.

This CDR3 is CASSSPSGRPDEQFF. The CDR3 coding sequence is TGTGCCAGCAGTTCCCCCAGCGGGAGGCCGGATGAGCAGTTCTTC. V gene TRBV28 combines with J gene TRBJ2-1; 9 bases are shared with TRBD2. Trimming took 4 bases from V and 8 from J; bases not matched to a gene: 9. CDR1 is MDHEN and CDR2 is SYDVKM in the germline V gene. There are 15 residues in the CDR3.

The V and J genes are TRBV10-3 and TRBJ2-3, with unresolved D. Per germline, CDR1 ENHRY and CDR2 SYGVKD. The CDR3 runs 14 residues. Trimming shortened V by 0 bases and J by 2 bases, and 6 bases separated the two germline ends. CDR3 sequence reads: CAISESTATDTQYF. The CDR3 nucleotides read TGTGCCATCAGTGAGTCTACAGCCACAGATACGCAGTATTTT.

V usage is TRBV5-1 and J usage is TRBJ1-4; D not certain. Per germline, CDR1 SGHRS and CDR2 YFSETQ. The CDR3 sequence is 14 residues long. V lost 2 bases to trimming and J lost 8 bases, with 13 bases between them. In nucleotides, the CDR3 is TGCGCCAGCAGCTTCCAGGCCGAAGAGGAAAAACTGTTTTTT. Translated, it gives CASSFQAEEEKLFF.

The chain combines TRBV14 with TRBJ1-2; D is perhaps TRBD1 (5 bases). The V and J ends lost 5 bases and 0 bases respectively, with 16 bases between them. Germline V gene lookup returns CDR1 SGHDN and CDR2 FVKESK. This CDR3 is built from 16 residues. The CDR3 DNA follows: TGTGCCAGCAGCGCCATGGGGGGGATATCTAACTATGGCTACACCTTC. Amino acid sequence: CASSAMGGISNYGYTF.

The chain has TRBV6-6 and TRBJ2-1; 7 nucleotides match TRBD2. The CDR3 contains 12 residues. Germline CDR1 MNHNY, CDR2 SVGAGI (reference sequence). With V trimmed by 7 bases and J by 7 bases, 4 bases remained unmatched. CDR3 DNA: TGTGCCAGCAAACCTAGCGGAAATGAGCAGTTCTTC. Residues: CASKPSGNEQFF.

V and J are TRBV11-1 and TRBJ2-7, with D possibly being TRBD2 (6 bases). CDR1 and CDR2 (germline): SGHAT, FQDESV (reference sequence). CDR3 size: 13 residues. The V end lost 6 bases, the J end lost 6 bases, and 15 bases lay between the germline ends. DNA for the CDR3: TGTGCCAGCAGTGAGAGAGTGGGACTCGAGCAGTACTTC. It translates to CASSERVGLEQYF.

This chain joins TRBV6-4 and TRBJ2-7; 9 bases agree with TRBD2. There are 15 residues in the CDR3. The V gene's germline CDR1 is MRHNA and CDR2 SNTAGT. V lost 3 bases and J lost 4; bases outside the gene matches: 7. The CDR3 coding sequence is TGTGCCAGCAGTGAAATAGCGGGAGAAATTTACGAGCAGTACTTC. Its translation: CASSEIAGEIYEQYF.